This TCR beta chain was recovered during a study of T cell changes during pregnancy in multiple sclerosis. This CDR3 is built from 12 residues. CDR1 is SGHTA and CDR2 is FQGNSA in the germline V gene. With 1 base removed from V and 4 bases from J, the gap between germline ends came to 3 bases. Clones were read by immunoSEQ multiplex PCR, and TCRdb kept only the in-frame ones, dropping some. Of around 54,000 clones in the sample, 80% to 95% were seen once. The receptor was isolated from a female donor in good health, enrolled as a control in a pregnancy study. Sequencing was performed on CD4+ T cells from peripheral blood mononuclear cells, taken after pregnancy. The chain joins TRBV7-2 to TRBJ2-3; D unresolved. The CDR3 spells CASSLVADTQYF. The CDR3 bases are TGTGCCAGCAGCTTAGTCGCAGATACGCAGTATTTT.